The 15 T cell receptor beta chains below all came from one sample that was sequenced in a study of regulatory T cells in long-lasting Graves disease. Sample time point: newly diagnosed GD, antithyroid drugs for less than 3 months. PBMC-derived RNA was used for the TCR library. TCR beta libraries were built with iRepertoire HTBI primers and Arm-PCR of CDR3 regions. TCRdb reprocessed the multiplex PCR reads with MiXCR, giving one entry per CDR3 protein. The sample lists roughly 610,000 distinct CDR3 sequences; more than 15% were seen once. These sequences were also reported in another study, on T cells in Graves' hyperthyroidism and ophthalmopathy.

The sample in question was peripheral blood mononuclear cells (PBMCs), obtained at new diagnosis, from a patient treated with antithyroid drugs. Source of these receptors: a man aged 18 to 30 with Graves disease.

This clonotype was picked up many times. The gene calls are TRBV7-9 and TRBJ2-3; TRBD1 matches 7 bases. CDR3 length: 15 residues. V was pared by 5 bases and J by 2 bases, with 7 bases of the junction left unmatched. Germline V gives CDR1 SEHNR, CDR2 FQNEAQ (reference sequence). The CDR3 DNA sequence: TGTGCCAGCAGCCAGGACAGGAGCCCCACAGATACGCAGTATTTT. This sequence encodes CASSQDRSPTDTQYF.

This clonotype was picked up a small number of times. The chain combines TRBV20-1 with TRBJ1-1; maybe TRBD1 (5 bases). Trimming stripped 3 bases from V and 5 bases from J, with 13 bases between. The CDR3 extends over 13 amino acids. From germline, CDR1 is DFQATT and CDR2 SNEGSKA (reference sequence). CDR3 protein: CSARGPRGTEAFF. Here the CDR3 DNA reads TGCAGTGCTAGGGGACCCCGAGGGACTGAAGCTTTCTTT.

CDR3 loop: CASNIDNQPQHF. The DNA for the CDR3 is TGTGCCAGCAATATCGACAATCAGCCCCAGCATTTT. The chain couples TRBV2 to TRBJ1-5; D is undetermined. CDR1 and CDR2 from the germline V gene are SNHLY and FYNNEI. V was trimmed by 7 bases and J by 3 bases, leaving 7 bases between them. This CDR3 is built from 12 residues. Together with reference TRBV2 and TRBJ1-5, the CDR3 gives the full variable domain: EPEVTQTPSHQVTQMGQEVILRCVPISNHLYFYWYRQILGQKVEFLVSFYNNEISEKSEIFDDQFSVERPDGSNFTLKIRSTKLEDSAMYFCASNIDNQPQHFGDGTRLSIL.

The chain links TRBV30 to TRBJ1-5, with a weak D call TRBD1 (5 bases). Germline lookup yields CDR1 GTSNPN and CDR2 SVGIG (reference sequence). The CDR3 consists of 17 residues. Deletions cut 2 bases from V and 5 bases from J, with 22 bases between. The CDR3 DNA is TGTGCCTGGAGTTCGGGGGTCAGGGTCGGAACCTATCAGCCCCAGCATTTT. As protein: CAWSSGVRVGTYQPQHF.

This clonotype occurred a few times. The rearrangement uses TRBV7-9 and TRBJ1-2; the match to TRBD1 covers 8 bases. Germline-derived CDR1 and CDR2 are SEHNR and FQNEAQ (reference sequence). This CDR3 spans 15 amino acids. The J segment lost 2 bases and the V segment lost 5 bases, leaving 7 bases of the junction unmatched. The CDR3 DNA reads TGTGCCAGCAGCCCCCACAGGGGGGGGAACTATGGCTACACCTTC. Translation: CASSPHRGGNYGYTF.

V is TRBV6-4 and J is TRBJ2-1, with a possible D match to TRBD2 (6 bases). From germline, CDR1 is MRHNA and CDR2 SNTAGT. V shed 3 bases and J shed 5 bases, with 14 bases lying between them. The CDR3 loop spans 15 amino acids. In nucleotides, the CDR3 is TGTGCCAGCAGTGAAACGGGAGCGAAGAACAATGAGCAGTTCTTC. Residues: CASSETGAKNNEQFF.

At least ten counts were recorded for this clonotype. The chain joins TRBV3-1 to TRBJ2-1, with 8 positions matching TRBD2. The germline CDR1 and CDR2 sequences are LGHDT and YNNKEL (reference sequence). The CDR3 sequence is 17 residues long. The junction had 15 bases not matched to a gene; V was cut back by 1 base and J by 10 bases. Here the CDR3 reads CASSQAFATSASGEQFF. The CDR3, as DNA: TGTGCCAGCAGCCAAGCGTTCGCGACTAGCGCCAGCGGAGAGCAGTTCTTC.

Only one count was recorded for this clonotype. J is TRBJ2-5 and V is TRBV9, with 9 bases that match TRBD2. V shed 0 bases, J shed 5 bases, and the junction held 5 bases outside the gene matches. This CDR3 comprises 15 residues. Germline V gene data show CDR1 as SGDLS and CDR2 as YYNGEE. CDR3 sequence reads: CASSVAPSGIETQYF. The CDR3 nucleotides read TGTGCCAGCAGCGTAGCTCCTAGCGGGATTGAGACCCAGTACTTC.

The gene calls are TRBV6-1 and TRBJ2-1; the D gene is possibly TRBD1 (7 bases). Germline V gene data show CDR1 as MNHNS and CDR2 as SASEGT. There are 16 residues in the CDR3. Trimming took 5 bases from V and 6 from J, leaving 20 bases between them. The chain's CDR3 is CASSPWSEGAGNEQFF. CDR3 sequence (DNA): TGTGCCAGCAGTCCCTGGTCGGAGGGGGCTGGCAATGAGCAGTTCTTC.

This chain connects TRBV6-2 or TRBV6-3 to TRBJ2-7, with no clear D. CDR3 length equals 12 residues. V lost 5 bases to trimming and J lost 3 bases, with 8 bases between them. The germline gives CDR1 MNHEY, CDR2 SVGEGT. CDR3 region: CASSPHYYEQYF. The CDR3 nucleotides read TGTGCCAGCAGTCCTCATTACTACGAGCAGTACTTC.

The chain has TRBV10-3 and TRBJ1-1; 7 bases map to TRBD1. This CDR3 has 14 residues. CDR1 is ENHRY, CDR2 SYGVKD, per germline. Germline trimming cut 5 bases from V and 0 bases from J; bases unmatched to any gene: 3. The CDR3 DNA reads TGTGCCATCAGTCAGGGACAGATGAACACTGAAGCTTTCTTT. Amino acids: CAISQGQMNTEAFF.

This clonotype was recorded at least ten times. CDR3 coding DNA: TGTGCCAGCAGCCTGACATCGAATAGCGGGAGTCCCTACGAGCAGTACTTC. Encoded protein: CASSLTSNSGSPYEQYF. This chain joins TRBV11-2 and TRBJ2-7; 9 nucleotides agree with TRBD2. The germline gives CDR1 SGHAT, CDR2 FQNNGV. The CDR3 is made up of 17 amino acids. Trimming cost V 5 bases and J 2 bases; bases outside gene matches: 13.

This clonotype occurred many times. In nucleotides, the CDR3 is TGTGCCAGCAGCCAGGGGACTAGCGGGAGTCAGTCCTACAATGAGCAGTTCTTC. This translates into CASSQGTSGSQSYNEQFF. This rearrangement joins TRBV7-9 to TRBJ2-1, with 14 bases aligning to TRBD2. J was trimmed by 1 base and V by 5 bases; bases with no gene match: 7. CDR1 and CDR2 from the germline V gene are SEHNR and FQNEAQ (reference sequence). There are 18 residues in the CDR3. The entire variable domain, with the rest obtained from reference TRBV7-9 and TRBJ2-1, is as follows: DTGVSQNPRHKITKRGQNVTFRCDPISEHNRLYWYRQTLGQGPEFLTYFQNEAQLEKSRLLSDRFSAERPKGSFSTLEIQRTEQGDSAMYLCASSQGTSGSQSYNEQFFGPGTRLTVL.

This clonotype occurred many times. The CDR3 reads CASSDRSTDTQYF. DNA of the CDR3: TGTGCCAGCTCAGACCGAAGCACAGATACGCAGTATTTT. The V gene is TRBV18, the J gene TRBJ2-3; D gene unclear. Germline values: CDR1 KGHSH, CDR2 LQKENI. The CDR3 is 13 amino acids. Trimming shortened V by 5 bases and J by 0 bases, and 6 bases separated the two germline ends.

This clonotype has ten or more counts. This rearrangement joins TRBV29-1 to TRBJ1-1, with 7 bases lining up with TRBD1. This CDR3 region has 12 residues. With 7 bases clipped from V and 1 base from J, the junction kept 3 bases outside the gene matches. Per germline, CDR1 SQVTM and CDR2 ANQGSEA. The CDR3 sequence: CSGRQGNTEAFF. CDR3 DNA: TGCAGCGGCAGACAGGGGAACACTGAAGCTTTCTTT.